This T cell receptor beta chain stems from a study of control samples from healthy donors and cancer patients. Looked up from germline, CDR1 is MNHEY and CDR2 is SVGAGI. The CDR3 consists of 14 residues. Trimming left V 0 bases short and J 4 bases short, with 10 bases between. Repertoires were generated with immunoSEQ multiplex PCR, while TCRdb's copy carries only in-frame clones and drops some. The sample has roughly 81,000 clones; around 83% are singletons. This TCR was sampled from a man in his fifties or sixties with head and neck cancer. The sample taken for sequencing was PBMCs. This chain uses TRBV6-5 with TRBJ2-7; D possibly corresponds to TRBD1 (5 bases). DNA for the CDR3: TGTGCCAGCAGTTACTCGTCAGGGTTATACGAGCAGTACTTC. Its protein product is CASSYSSGLYEQYF.